The 26 T cell receptor beta chains given below trace back to one sample, sequenced in a study of tumor-infiltrating lymphocytes in primary liver carcinoma. The input was around 500 ng total RNA; TCR beta cDNA was made from it with a constant-region primer. Generation of the TCR beta libraries relied on three nested multiplex PCR rounds using slightly modified ARM-PCR. Use of TRBV1-TRBV30 forward primers with a C-beta reverse primer characterized the first two PCR rounds, which lasted around 9 cycles each. TCRdb used MiXCR to reprocess the multiplex PCR reads, holding one entry per CDR3 protein. The table lists tens of thousands of distinct CDR3 sequences, 72% of them singletons. The study co-extracted DNA and RNA from 20-30 mg of unsorted bulk tissue. Sequenced sample: liver tumor tissue from sampling region 1. The subset denotes: tumor region T1, superior pole. These receptors were taken from a man between 40 and 49 years old with primary liver carcinoma and hepatitis B virus infection.

This chain uses TRBV4-1 with TRBJ2-7; a weak D match, TRBD1 (6 bases). Trimming took off 6 bases at V and 2 bases at J, with 20 bases between the two ends. The CDR3 contains 16 residues. CDR1 is MGHRA, CDR2 YSYEKL, per germline. The CDR3 DNA sequence: TGCGCCAGCAGTCCACGAGGCGGACAGTGGGCCTACGAGCAGTACTTC. Translating it yields CASSPRGGQWAYEQYF.

The chain has TRBV6-2 or TRBV6-3 and TRBJ2-1; 7 positions agree with TRBD2. CDR1 MNHEY and CDR2 SVGEGT come from the germline V gene. V lost 3 bases, J lost 5 bases, and 10 bases stayed unmatched. The CDR3 contains 16 residues. DNA for the CDR3: TGTGCCAGCAGTTATTGGGGGAGGGGCTCACACAATGAGCAGTTCTTC. The encoded protein is CASSYWGRGSHNEQFF.

With regard to this clonotype: A much larger clone lies one base from this, so it may be a read error. V gene TRBV10-3 combines with J gene TRBJ1-3; D is undetermined. Germline CDR1 ENHRY, CDR2 SYGVKD. The length of the CDR3 is 12 residues. CDR3 sequence reads: CAVTGSGNAIYF. The CDR3 DNA reads as TGTGCCGTCACCGGCTCTGGAAACGCCATATATTTT.

Regarding this clonotype: Mismatch with germline at one junction end may stem from a read error. The chain links TRBV11-2 to TRBJ2-2; a weak D match, TRBD2 (6 bases). This CDR3 contains 16 residues. The germline gives CDR1 SGHAT, CDR2 FQNNGV. CDR3 bases: TGTGCCAGCAGCTTAGTGGCGCTAGCGCGAACCGAGGAGCTGTCTTTT. As protein: CASSLVALARTEELSF.

This clonotype was found a few times. The CDR3 coding sequence is TGTGCCAGCAGTGGAAGTTTGCACCGGACAGATCAAGAGACCCAGTACTTC. Amino acid sequence: CASSGSLHRTDQETQYF. The chain has TRBV2 and TRBJ2-5; tentative D call: TRBD1 (6 bases). V dropped 4 bases and J dropped 2 bases, with 20 bases sitting between them. Germline CDR1 and CDR2: SNHLY and FYNNEI. The CDR3 totals 17 residues.

On this clonotype itself: The junction differs from germline at one of its ends, possibly a read error. The chain carries TRBV11-2 and TRBJ2-1; D is unresolved. CDR3 size: 13 residues. The germline V gene has CDR1 SGHAT and CDR2 FQNNGV. The CDR3 region is CASTLNDTYEQSF. As DNA, the CDR3 is TGTGCCAGCACCTTAAATGATACCTATGAGCAGTCCTTC. Combining the CDR3 with reference TRBV11-2 and TRBJ2-1 gives the whole variable domain EAGVAQSPRYKIIEKRQSVAFWCNPISGHATLYWYQQILGQGPKLLIQFQNNGVVDDSQLPKDRFSAERLKGVDSTLKIQPAKLEDSAVYLCASTLNDTYEQSFGPGTRLTVL.

Details on this clonotype: A read error may produce the germline difference seen at one junction end. CDR3 in DNA: TGTCCCATAAGCCACGACAGGGGAGGATCATCCCTCCACTTT. Translating it yields CPISHDRGGSSLHF. The J gene is TRBJ1-6, the V gene TRBV10-3; 8 nucleotides match TRBD1. The CDR3 is made up of 14 amino acids. The germline CDR1 and CDR2 sequences are ENHRY and SYGVKD.

Turning to this clonotype: Compared with germline, one end of the junction differs, possibly owing to a read error. V is TRBV11-2 and J is TRBJ2-7; TRBD1 agrees at 9 bases. The germline gives CDR1 SGHAT, CDR2 FQNNGV. The CDR3 is made up of 17 amino acids. CDR3 region: CASSIDTPGQGSYVQYF. The CDR3 DNA reads as TGTGCCAGCAGCATCGACACGCCGGGACAGGGAAGCTACGTGCAGTACTTT.

This clonotype was detected ten times or more. A clone one base away is much larger, so this may be a read error. The V and J genes are TRBV4-1 and TRBJ1-2, with 8 nucleotides matching TRBD1. The CDR3 is 13 residues long. Germline assignment: CDR1 MGHRA and CDR2 YSYEKL. Trimming cost V 4 bases and J 6 bases; bases outside gene matches: 4. The CDR3 sequence is CASSRPTGDGYTF. The DNA of the CDR3 is TGCGCCAGCAGCCGCCCGACAGGGGATGGCTACACCTTC.

About this clonotype: The CDR3 carries no conserved terminal phenylalanine or tryptophan, so it likely arises from a read error. The rearrangement uses TRBV11-2 and TRBJ1-4, with D perhaps matching TRBD1 (5 bases). This CDR3 spans 14 amino acids. Germline V gene data show CDR1 as SGHAT and CDR2 as FQNNGV. The DNA for the CDR3 is TGTGCCAACAGCTTAGAGATTGGGGACGAAAAACTGTTTTCT. This sequence encodes CANSLEIGDEKLFS.

The gene calls are TRBV4-1 and TRBJ1-5, with a possible D match to TRBD1 (5 bases). Trimming took 7 bases from V and 3 from J, leaving 13 bases between them. Per germline, CDR1 MGHRA and CDR2 YSYEKL. The CDR3 is 14 amino acids. The CDR3 DNA follows: TGCGCCAGCAATCAAGGGACCGCCAATCAGCCCCAGCATTTT. As protein: CASNQGTANQPQHF.

This clonotype was recorded at least ten times. V is TRBV29-1 and J is TRBJ1-1; D gene uncertain. This CDR3 comprises 12 residues. The germline V gene encodes CDR1 SQVTM and CDR2 ANQGSEA. V was trimmed by 4 bases and J by 1 base, leaving 7 bases between them. The chain's CDR3 is CSVGEGNTEAFF. CDR3 bases: TGCAGCGTTGGGGAGGGGAACACTGAAGCTTTCTTT.

This chain uses TRBV21-1 with TRBJ1-2; the table's TRBD1 call for D was not verified on the DNA. TRBV21-1 represents a pseudogene. The CDR3 length is 16 residues. CDR3 sequence (DNA): TGTGCCAGCAGCAAAGCGGTCCGGGACAGGGATTATGGCTACATCTTC. This gives the protein CASSKAVRDRDYGYIF.

The gene calls are TRBV20-1 and TRBJ1-1; D is undetermined. With 5 bases removed from V and 0 bases from J, the gap between germline ends came to 13 bases. The CDR3 runs to 14 residues. The germline V gene encodes CDR1 DFQATT and CDR2 SNEGSKA (reference sequence). The CDR3 loop is CSARAYQLNTEAFF. As DNA, the CDR3 is TGCAGTGCTCGCGCCTACCAGCTGAACACTGAAGCTTTCTTT.

About this clonotype itself: Relative to the germline gene, one junction end is altered; a read error may explain this. This chain connects TRBV4-1 to TRBJ1-4, with TRBD1 identical over 7 bases. Germline V gene lookup returns CDR1 MGHRA and CDR2 YSYEKL. The CDR3 covers 16 residues. The CDR3 nucleotides are TGCACCAGCAGCCAAGATGAGGGACAGATTAATGAAAAACTGTTTTTT. Translated, it gives CTSSQDEGQINEKLFF.

Note on this clonotype: The final CDR3 position lacks the conserved phenylalanine or tryptophan, pointing to a likely read error. The limits of the CDR3 on the DNA are not certain, so only TCRdb's listed CDR3 is given. The rearrangement joins TRBV11-2 to TRBJ2-1; TRBD2, as called in the table, went unchecked against the DNA. Germline loops: CDR1 SGHAT, CDR2 FQNNGV. The CDR3 contains 16 residues when both ends are counted. The CDR3 sequence is CAGSLDIGLAMGEQFL.

A note on this clonotype: Its ends do not fully match the called genes, so a read error is possible. This chain uses TRBV28 with TRBJ2-7; D is ambiguous. Germline values: CDR1 MDHEN, CDR2 SYDVKM. The CDR3 consists of 12 residues. CDR3: CANSRTDKKEYF. Here the CDR3 DNA reads TGTGCCAACAGCCGGACGGATAAGAAGGAGTATTTC.

About this clonotype: At one end the junction does not follow the germline gene, possibly because of a read error. The chain carries TRBV7-8 and TRBJ2-5; either TRBD1 or TRBD2 may fit D (6 bases each). CDR3 size: 16 residues. Per the germline V gene, CDR1 is SGHVS and CDR2 is FQNEAQ. The CDR3 bases are TGTGCCAGTAGCCTAACCCTGACAGGTGGAGGGGAGACCCAGTATTTC. This translates into CASSLTLTGGGETQYF.

This clonotype was counted at least ten times. V gene TRBV5-1 combines with J gene TRBJ2-2, with D maybe TRBD1 (5 bases). Germline CDR1 is SGHRS and CDR2 is YFSETQ. The CDR3 totals 15 residues. Trimming shortened V by 4 bases and J by 1 base, and 11 bases separated the two germline ends. CDR3 protein: CASSPDRQNTGELFF. The CDR3 DNA sequence: TGCGCCAGCAGCCCCGACAGACAGAACACCGGGGAGCTGTTTTTT. The full variable domain, in which reference TRBV5-1 and TRBJ2-2 provide the parts outside the CDR3, is KAGVTQTPRYLIKTRGQQVTLSCSPISGHRSVSWYQQTPGQGLQFLFEYFSETQRNKGNFPGRFSGRQFSNSRSEMNVSTLELGDSALYLCASSPDRQNTGELFFGEGSRLTVL.

As for this clonotype: Germline and junction disagree at one end, which may indicate a read error. The V gene is TRBV6-6, the J gene TRBJ2-7; 10 bases match TRBD2. Germline CDR1 MNHNY, CDR2 SVGAGI (reference sequence). This CDR3 region has 16 residues. CDR3 residues: CASSFLTSGDPYELYF. DNA for the CDR3: TGTGCCAGCAGTTTCCTCACTAGCGGGGATCCCTACGAGCTGTACTTC.

This clonotype was counted many times. V gene TRBV29-1 combines with J gene TRBJ1-5, with 7 positions matching TRBD1. V trimming: 5 bases; J trimming: 5 bases; junction bases outside the gene matches: 6. Germline CDR1 and CDR2: SQVTM and ANQGSEA. The CDR3 is made up of 13 amino acids. This chain's CDR3 is CSVSGGIYQPQHF. CDR3 DNA sequence: TGCAGCGTTTCAGGGGGGATATATCAGCCCCAGCATTTT.

Note on this clonotype: In this CDR3 the conserved last residue, phenylalanine or tryptophan, is missing, so a read error is likely. This rearrangement joins TRBV10-3 to TRBJ2-1, with TRBD1 as a possible D gene (5 bases). CDR3 length: 15 residues. The V end was cut by 6 bases, the J end by 8 bases, with 20 bases between. Germline V gene data show CDR1 as ENHRY and CDR2 as SYGVKD. The CDR3 DNA reads as TGTGCCATCAGGGGTTTAGGGGCGAGAGATGATGAGCAGTTCTTA. Translation gives CAIRGLGARDDEQFL.

Note on this clonotype: Compared with germline, one end of the junction differs, possibly owing to a read error. The CDR3 sequence is CSAGVAGKQFF. In DNA form, the CDR3 reads TGTAGCGCAGGGGTTGCGGGTAAGCAGTTCTTC. The chain joins TRBV29-1 to TRBJ2-1, with D perhaps matching TRBD1 (6 bases). This CDR3 region has 11 residues. Germline-derived CDR1 and CDR2 are SQVTM and ANQGSEA.

Regarding this clonotype: At one of its ends the junction is not consistent with the germline gene, which may arise from a read error. This chain joins TRBV11-2 and TRBJ2-3, with a tentative D call TRBD2 (6 bases). CDR3 size: 13 residues. Germline V gives CDR1 SGHAT, CDR2 FQNNGV. The CDR3 loop reads CTSSHLRGDTQYF. CDR3 in DNA: TGCACTAGCAGCCATCTGAGAGGAGATACGCAGTATTTT.

Details on this clonotype: The junction departs from the called germline gene at one end, perhaps through a read error. The chain employs TRBV14 and TRBJ2-1, with D unresolved. This CDR3 is 15 amino acids long. CDR1 and CDR2 from the germline V gene are SGHDN and FVKESK. DNA for the CDR3: TGTGCCAACAGCCCTATTCCCGGCACCTACAATGAGCAGTTCTTT. Protein product: CANSPIPGTYNEQFF.

This clonotype was seen at least ten times. V gene TRBV7-9 combines with J gene TRBJ1-4; 9 positions match TRBD1. V shed 5 bases and J 12 bases; nucleotides not matched to a gene: 1. This CDR3 is 11 amino acids long. Germline values: CDR1 SEHNR, CDR2 FQNEAQ (reference sequence). The CDR3 region is CASSRQGELFF. For the CDR3, the DNA is TGTGCCAGCAGCAGACAGGGGGAACTGTTTTTT.